Each of the 10 T cell receptor beta chains below was sequenced from the same sample in a study of Graves' ophthalmopathy and Graves' hyperthyroidism. The authors amplified TCR beta CDR3 regions from RNA transcripts. Investigators did first-round RT-PCR with HTBI primers, then second-round multiplex PCR. Via MiXCR, TCRdb re-called the multiplex PCR reads, giving one row per CDR3 protein. Here the sample spans hundreds of thousands of distinct CDR3 sequences, about 40% being singletons. Material: peripheral blood. Receptors originate from an adult man with Graves' ophthalmopathy.

The chain is built from TRBV5-1 and TRBJ1-2, with 7 bases lining up with TRBD1. The CDR3 contains 14 residues. Trimming took 2 bases from V and 8 from J; bases not matched to a gene: 9. CDR1 SGHRS and CDR2 YFSETQ come from the germline V gene. The chain's CDR3 is CASSLEQGIGGYTF. CDR3 nucleotides: TGCGCCAGCAGCTTAGAACAGGGGATTGGAGGCTACACCTTC.

Ten or more counts support this clonotype. The chain uses TRBV20-1 and TRBJ1-4; the D gene is possibly TRBD1 (5 bases). CDR1 and CDR2 from the germline V gene are DFQATT and SNEGSKA (reference sequence). V was trimmed by 3 bases and J by 0 bases, leaving 14 bases between them. This CDR3 has 16 amino acids. CDR3 sequence reads: CSASSPRETTNEKLFF. CDR3 sequence (DNA): TGCAGTGCTAGTTCCCCCAGGGAGACAACTAATGAAAAACTGTTTTTT.

Points on this clonotype: Its ends do not fully match the called genes, so a read error is possible. This chain connects TRBV6-1 to TRBJ2-7, with 7 bases matching TRBD1. From germline, CDR1 is MNHNS and CDR2 SASEGT. CDR3 length: 13 amino acids. The CDR3 sequence: CASRRTGAYGQYF. CDR3 DNA: TGTGCCAGCAGAAGGACAGGCGCCTACGGGCAGTACTTC.

This clonotype was seen ten or more times. The chain employs TRBV19 and TRBJ2-2; tentatively, D is TRBD2 (5 bases). CDR1 and CDR2 (germline): LNHDA, SQIVND (reference sequence). This CDR3 region has 13 residues. Here the CDR3 DNA reads TGTGCTAGCAGCCCCGGCGGGACCGGGGAGCTGTTTTTT. This sequence encodes CASSPGGTGELFF.

This clonotype was observed many times. The chain carries TRBV6-5 and TRBJ1-2; TRBD1 matches at 8 bases. This CDR3 contains 15 residues. Germline V gives CDR1 MNHEY, CDR2 SVGAGI. V trimming: 2 bases; J trimming: 4 bases; junction bases outside the gene matches: 6. This CDR3 reads CASSYASGTGYGYTF. CDR3 sequence (DNA): TGTGCCAGCAGTTACGCCTCCGGGACAGGCTATGGCTACACCTTC.

The table lists this clonotype with many counts. CDR3 sequence (DNA): TGTGCCAGCAGTGACCGCCGACAGGTCCAAGAGACCCAGTACTTC. Translated, it gives CASSDRRQVQETQYF. This rearrangement joins TRBV2 to TRBJ2-5, with D possibly being TRBD1 (6 bases). Germline loops: CDR1 SNHLY, CDR2 FYNNEI. CDR3 length: 15 residues. Trimming shortened V by 3 bases and J by 1 base, and 12 bases separated the two germline ends.

This chain connects TRBV2 to TRBJ1-4; D gene uncertain. The CDR3 has 17 amino acids. From germline, CDR1 is SNHLY and CDR2 FYNNEI. With 0 bases removed from V and 0 bases from J, the gap between germline ends came to 11 bases. CDR3 coding DNA: TGTGCCAGCAGTGAAGCGATTGTTACTGCAACTAATGAAAAACTGTTTTTT. Translated: CASSEAIVTATNEKLFF.

V gene TRBV29-1 combines with J gene TRBJ1-1; 7 bases agree with TRBD1. The germline CDR1 and CDR2 sequences are SQVTM and ANQGSEA. V gave up 3 bases and J gave up 4 bases; unmatched junction bases: 8. The CDR3 has 14 residues. The CDR3 region is CSVEETGTGTEAFF. The CDR3 DNA reads as TGCAGCGTTGAGGAGACAGGGACCGGCACTGAAGCTTTCTTT.

This clonotype was counted ten times or more. This chain joins TRBV29-1 and TRBJ1-4; D is undetermined. V was trimmed by 0 bases and J by 10 bases, leaving 9 bases between them. In germline, CDR1 is SQVTM, CDR2 ANQGSEA. CDR3 length: 12 residues. The CDR3 spells CSVEEESRKLFF. CDR3 bases: TGCAGCGTTGAAGAGGAATCTCGAAAACTGTTTTTT.

This clonotype was observed many times. CDR3 sequence reads: CASSPGQGNYGYTF. Here the CDR3 DNA reads TGTGCCAGCAGCCCGGGACAGGGGAACTATGGCTACACCTTC. The chain uses TRBV9 and TRBJ1-2; 10 bases align to TRBD1. V lost 4 bases to trimming and J lost 2 bases; unmatched junction nucleotides: 2. Germline loops: CDR1 SGDLS, CDR2 YYNGEE. This CDR3 has 14 residues.